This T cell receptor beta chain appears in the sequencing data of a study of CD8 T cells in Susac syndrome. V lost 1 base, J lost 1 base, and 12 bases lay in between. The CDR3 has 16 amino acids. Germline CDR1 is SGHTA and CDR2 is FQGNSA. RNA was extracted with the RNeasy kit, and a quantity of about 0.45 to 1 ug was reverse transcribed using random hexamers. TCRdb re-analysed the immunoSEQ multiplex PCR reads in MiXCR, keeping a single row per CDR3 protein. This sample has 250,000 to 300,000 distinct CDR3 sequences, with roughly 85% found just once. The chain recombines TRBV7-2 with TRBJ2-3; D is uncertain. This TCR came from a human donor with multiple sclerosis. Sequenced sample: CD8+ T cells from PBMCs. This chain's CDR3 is CASSLDGKGGTDTQYF. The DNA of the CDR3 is TGTGCCAGCAGCTTAGACGGCAAGGGTGGCACAGATACGCAGTATTTT.